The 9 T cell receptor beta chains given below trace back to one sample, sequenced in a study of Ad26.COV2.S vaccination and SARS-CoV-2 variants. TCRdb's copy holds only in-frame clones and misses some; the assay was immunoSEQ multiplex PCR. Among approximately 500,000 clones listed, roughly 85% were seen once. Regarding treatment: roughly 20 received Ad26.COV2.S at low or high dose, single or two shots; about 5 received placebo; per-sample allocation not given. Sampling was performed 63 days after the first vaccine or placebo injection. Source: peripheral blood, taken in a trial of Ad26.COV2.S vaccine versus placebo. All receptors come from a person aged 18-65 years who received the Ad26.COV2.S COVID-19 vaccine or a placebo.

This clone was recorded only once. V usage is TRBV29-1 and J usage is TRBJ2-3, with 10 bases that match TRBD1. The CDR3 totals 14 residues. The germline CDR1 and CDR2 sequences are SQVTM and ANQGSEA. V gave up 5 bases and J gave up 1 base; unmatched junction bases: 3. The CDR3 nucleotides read TGCAGCGTTACCGGGACAGGGGGCACAGATACGCAGTATTTT. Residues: CSVTGTGGTDTQYF.

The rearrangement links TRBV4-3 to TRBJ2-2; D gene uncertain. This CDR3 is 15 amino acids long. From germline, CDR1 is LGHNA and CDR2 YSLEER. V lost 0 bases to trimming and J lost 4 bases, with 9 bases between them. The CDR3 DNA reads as TGCGCCAGCAGCCAAGATGGCATGGGCACCGGGGAGCTGTTTTTT. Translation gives CASSQDGMGTGELFF.

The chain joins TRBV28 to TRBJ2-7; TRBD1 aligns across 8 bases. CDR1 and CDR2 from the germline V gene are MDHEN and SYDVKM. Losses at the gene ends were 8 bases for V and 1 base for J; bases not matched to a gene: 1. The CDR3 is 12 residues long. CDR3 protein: CASGTGSYEQYF. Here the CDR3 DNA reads TGTGCCAGCGGGACAGGTTCCTACGAGCAGTACTTC. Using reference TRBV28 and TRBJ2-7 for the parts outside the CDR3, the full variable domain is DVKVTQSSRYLVKRTGEKVFLECVQDMDHENMFWYRQDPGLGLRLIYFSYDVKMKEKGDIPEGYSVSREKKERFSLILESASTNQTSMYLCASGTGSYEQYFGPGTRLTVT.

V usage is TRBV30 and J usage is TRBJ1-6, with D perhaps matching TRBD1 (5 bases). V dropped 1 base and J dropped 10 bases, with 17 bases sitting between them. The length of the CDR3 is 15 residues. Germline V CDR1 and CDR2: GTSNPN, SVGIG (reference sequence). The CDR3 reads CAWSAEGWGWSPLHF. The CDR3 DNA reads TGTGCCTGGAGTGCCGAGGGTTGGGGGTGGTCACCCCTCCACTTT.

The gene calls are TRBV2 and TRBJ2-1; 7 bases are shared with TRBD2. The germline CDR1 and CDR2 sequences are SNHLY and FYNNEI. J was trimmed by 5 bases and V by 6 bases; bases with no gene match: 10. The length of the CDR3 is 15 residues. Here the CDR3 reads CASRYGGTNNNEQFF. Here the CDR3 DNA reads TGTGCCAGCAGGTACGGAGGGACTAACAACAATGAGCAGTTCTTC.

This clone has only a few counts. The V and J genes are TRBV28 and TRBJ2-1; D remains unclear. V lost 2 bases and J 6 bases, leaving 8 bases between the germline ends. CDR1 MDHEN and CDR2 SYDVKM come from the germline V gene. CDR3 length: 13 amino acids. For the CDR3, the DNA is TGTGCCAGCAGTTTAGGGCTCACCAATGAGCAGTTCTTC. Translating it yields CASSLGLTNEQFF.

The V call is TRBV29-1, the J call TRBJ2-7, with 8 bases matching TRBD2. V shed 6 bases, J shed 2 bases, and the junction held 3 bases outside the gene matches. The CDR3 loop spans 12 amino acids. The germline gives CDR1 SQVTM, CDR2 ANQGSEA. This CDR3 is CSVRGGTYEQYF. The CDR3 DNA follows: TGCAGCGTCCGGGGGGGGACCTACGAGCAGTACTTC.

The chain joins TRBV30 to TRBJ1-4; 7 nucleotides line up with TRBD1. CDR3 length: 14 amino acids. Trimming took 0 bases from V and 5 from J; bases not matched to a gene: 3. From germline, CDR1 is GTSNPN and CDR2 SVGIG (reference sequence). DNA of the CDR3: TGTGCCTGGAGTGTACTGGGACAGAATGAAAAACTGTTTTTT. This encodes CAWSVLGQNEKLFF.

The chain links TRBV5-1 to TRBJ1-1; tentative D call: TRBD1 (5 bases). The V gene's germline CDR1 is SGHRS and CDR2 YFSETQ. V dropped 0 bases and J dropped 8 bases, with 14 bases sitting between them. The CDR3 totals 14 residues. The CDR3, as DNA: TGCGCCAGCAGCTTGGCCGGGACGGAAAAAGAAGCTTTCTTT. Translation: CASSLAGTEKEAFF.